A single TCR beta chain is shown here with its context. This sample is part of a study of T cell responses to AZD1222 COVID-19 vaccine. Sequencing used immunoSEQ multiplex PCR; TCRdb keeps in-frame clones, though not all of them. The table shows approximately 110,000 clones, with approximately 92% occurring only once. The CDR3 has 13 residues. V gave up 11 bases and J gave up 0 bases, with 13 bases separating them. Germline CDR1 is SNHLY and CDR2 is FYNNEI. The clonotype was recovered from an adult who received the AZD1222 COVID-19 vaccine. The sample here was peripheral blood, taken 28 days after the second AZD1222 dose. The rearrangement links TRBV2 to TRBJ1-2, with D maybe TRBD1 (6 bases). This CDR3 reads CAGRDTSNYGYTF. CDR3 coding DNA: TGTGCCGGGAGGGACACTTCTAACTATGGCTACACCTTC.